What follows describes a single T cell receptor (beta chain). Several immunoSEQ plates received, in even portions, the genomic DNA of each subset. Original data processing: ImmunoSEQ output held junction-only sequences without quality scores, so filtering differed. Repertoires were generated with immunoSEQ multiplex PCR, while TCRdb's copy carries only in-frame clones and drops some. V, J and clone size were drawn from that table, and D and trimming were deduced from the DNA. The table has 2 million to 3 million clones, approximately 94% seen once; the top ten hold about 0.39%. The sample comes from a study of shared clonotypes between healthy human individuals. Across the whole study: Every donor yielded three CD4 naive, three CD4 memory, two CD8 naive and one CD8 memory plate.

The length of the CDR3 is 14 residues. V lost 7 bases and J 0 bases, leaving 8 bases between the germline ends. Germline V gene data show CDR1 as SGHRS and CDR2 as YFSETQ. Caucasian adults living in Nashville, Tennessee, provided all samples. This rearrangement joins TRBV5-1 to TRBJ2-6; D is uncertain. Sequencing was done on a sample of naive CD4+ T cells from PBMCs. Subset described: CD45RA+ positively selected. This clonotype was sampled from a man between 18 and 29 years old in good health. Some clones in this sample may be carry-over from other donors' samples. The CDR3 region has the DNA TGCGCCAGCGGCCCGGGCTCTGGGGCCAACGTCCTGACTTTC. Protein product: CASGPGSGANVLTF. Drawing the rest from reference TRBV5-1 and TRBJ2-6, the complete variable domain is KAGVTQTPRYLIKTRGQQVTLSCSPISGHRSVSWYQQTPGQGLQFLFEYFSETQRNKGNFPGRFSGRQFSNSRSEMNVSTLELGDSALYLCASGPGSGANVLTFGAGSRLTVL.